This is a list of T cell receptor beta chains from one sample in a study of shared clonotypes between healthy human individuals. The data were produced by immunoSEQ multiplex PCR, yet TCRdb's version contains in-frame clones alone and is incomplete. In the table there are more than 2,000,000 clones, more than 90% of which are singletons. The specimen was naive CD4+ T cells sorted from blood. The source of these receptors is a man younger than 30 in good health. The CDR3 runs from the conserved cysteine through the conserved F or W. A D gene is named only where the DNA matches it firmly. Not every row has a clone size; where given, it reads once, few, many or a size class.

TRBV7-2,TRBJ2-2,TRBD2,NA,TGTGCCAGCAGCTATAGCGGGACGAACACCGGGGAGCTGTTTTTT,CASSYSGTNTGELFF
TRBV19,TRBJ2-1,NA,once,TGTGCCAGTAGAAAGGCCGGGACCGCCGCCTACAATGAGCAGTTCTTC,CASRKAGTAAYNEQFF
TRBV19,TRBJ2-7,NA,once,TGTGCCAGTAGTAATGTACGGGGCGCCTACGAGCAGTACTTC,CASSNVRGAYEQYF
TRBV30,TRBJ1-5,NA,few,TGTGCCTGGAGTGCCTTTGCCTACCGAGGGGGAGATTATCAGCCCCAGCATTTT,CAWSAFAYRGGDYQPQHF
TRBV9,TRBJ2-7,NA,NA,TGTGCCAGCAGTGAAGATCGGGCCACTCGGCAGTACTTC,CASSEDRATRQYF
TRBV11-3,TRBJ2-1,NA,NA,TGTGCCAGCAGCTTAACAGTTTTGGATGAGCAGTTCTTC,CASSLTVLDEQFF
TRBV5-6,TRBJ1-2,NA,NA,TGTGCCAGCAGCTTGCTTGGTCAGTCTAACTATGGCTACACCTTC,CASSLLGQSNYGYTF
TRBV7-2,TRBJ2-7,TRBD2,NA,TGTGCCAGCAGCTTATTGCATGGGGCGGGAGGGGGGCCCTACGAGCAGTACTTC,CASSLLHGAGGGPYEQYF
TRBV28,TRBJ1-2,TRBD1,NA,TGTGCCAGCAGTTTATTCGGGCTTTGGCAGGGGGTCTATGGCTACACCTTC,CASSLFGLWQGVYGYTF
TRBV12-5,TRBJ2-3,NA,NA,TGTGCTAGTGGTTTGGGAGGGACCACCACAGATACGCAGTATTTT,CASGLGGTTTDTQYF
TRBV19,TRBJ2-1,NA,NA,TGTGCCAGTAGACTTAGTTTCTACAATGAGCAGTTCTTC,CASRLSFYNEQFF
TRBV18,TRBJ2-7,NA,NA,TGTGCCAGCTCACCCCAAGGGGGTGCCGACTACGAGCAGTACTTC,CASSPQGGADYEQYF
TRBV27,TRBJ1-4,NA,once,TGTGCCAGCATCAAACGTTACAGGGTTCAAAATGAAAAACTGTTTTTT,CASIKRYRVQNEKLFF
TRBV5-4,TRBJ2-7,NA,once,TGCGCCAGCAGCCAAGAGACAGGCCCGGCCTCCCGGACCGAGCAGTACTTC,CASSQETGPASRTEQYF
TRBV18,TRBJ1-4,NA,once,TGTGCCAGCTCACCACCTGGAGGGGACTGGTTAAAACTGTTTTTT,CASSPPGGDWLKLFF
TRBV6-5,TRBJ2-1,NA,NA,TGTGCCAGCAACCCTCGGACCGTGGCGAATGAGCAGTTCTTC,CASNPRTVANEQFF
TRBV6-1,TRBJ2-3,NA,NA,TGTGCCAGCAGTGATTCCGCCATAAGCACAGATACGCAGTATTTT,CASSDSAISTDTQYF
TRBV6-1,TRBJ2-5,NA,NA,TGTGCCAGCAGTGAGGCGTCCCTACAAGAGACCCAGTACTTC,CASSEASLQETQYF
TRBV10-1,TRBJ2-5,TRBD1,NA,TGCGCCAACTGGACAGGGGTTTTGAAAACCCAGTACTTC,CANWTGVLKTQYF
TRBV14,TRBJ1-1,NA,few,TGTGCCAGCGGACAGTGGAACACTGAAGCTTTCTTT,CASGQWNTEAFF
TRBV19,TRBJ1-1,TRBD1,NA,TGTGCCAGTAGTTCAGGACAGGGGGGCAGCACTGAAGCTTTCTTT,CASSSGQGGSTEAFF
TRBV5-1,TRBJ1-2,NA,NA,TGCGCCAGCAGCAGGGACCCTTCCAACTATGGCTACACCTTC,CASSRDPSNYGYTF
TRBV29-1,TRBJ1-5,TRBD1,NA,TGCAGCGTTACAGGGGGCGGCAATCAGCCCCAGCATTTT,CSVTGGGNQPQHF
TRBV5-1,TRBJ1-1,NA,NA,TGCGCCAGCAGCTTGGAGCTGGACACTGAAGCTTTCTTT,CASSLELDTEAFF
TRBV6-1,TRBJ1-3,NA,NA,TGTGCCAGCAGTGAACGGGGATTCAGGGCTTGGACCTCTGGAAACACCATATATTTT,CASSERGFRAWTSGNTIYF
TRBV11-2,TRBJ1-1,TRBD1,NA,TGTGCCAGCAGACCCGTACGGGGACAGCTAGAAGCTTTCTTT,CASRPVRGQLEAFF
TRBV10-3,TRBJ2-1,TRBD2,NA,TGTGCCATCAAAGTAACTAGCGGGGGAGATTACAATGAGCAGTTCTTC,CAIKVTSGGDYNEQFF
TRBV25-1,TRBJ2-3,NA,once,TGTGCCAGCAGTGAATATGGGGGATCCACAGATACGCAGTATTTT,CASSEYGGSTDTQYF
TRBV23-1,TRBJ2-1,NA,NA,TGCGCCAGCCCCCGGGCCTCAGAGGACAATGAGCAGTTCTTC,CASPRASEDNEQFF